This T cell receptor beta chain was captured by sequencing in a study of shared clonotypes between healthy human individuals. Points on this clone: As yet, its antigen is unknown.

Overall study findings and caveats: Represented diversity (both genetic and exposure-history) was limited by the small number of donors.

Donors were healthy HIV-negative adults without recent acute infections or vaccinations. Only Caucasian adults living in Nashville, Tennessee served as donors. Per germline, CDR1 KGHSH and CDR2 LQKENI. This CDR3 comprises 13 residues. V was cut by 0 bases and J by 4 bases, with 6 bases left in between. The method was immunoSEQ multiplex PCR; TCRdb's version includes in-frame clones alone and lacks a portion of them. The sample has 400,000 to 500,000 clones; about 80% are singletons. The receptor comes from a woman aged 40 to 50 in good health. Some clones in this sample may be carry-over from other donors' samples. The chain joins TRBV18 to TRBJ2-5; no clear D gene. The sample consisted of PBMCs. In DNA form, the CDR3 reads TGTGCCAGCTCACCACCGGTGATAGAGACCCAGTACTTC. Protein product: CASSPPVIETQYF.